The clone carrying this T cell receptor (beta chain) was recorded only once. What it binds is unknown. The data stem from a study of T cell responses to AZD1222 COVID-19 vaccine. Germline V gene sequence: CDR1 MNHEY, CDR2 SMNVEV (reference sequence). V was pared by 2 bases and J by 5 bases, with 7 bases between. The CDR3 contains 12 residues. Study results and limitations: Clonal diversity was possibly underestimated; the donors were predominantly white British and more often female.

Profiled with immunoSEQ multiplex PCR; TCRdb holds only in-frame clones, not every one. Seen here are about 70,000 clones, 70% to 90% observed once, and the top ten hold 4.8%. This rearrangement joins TRBV27 to TRBJ2-7; no firm D call. Sequencing was performed on peripheral blood, taken 28 days after the second dose of the MenACWY control vaccine. The source of this sequence is an adult who received the MenACWY meningococcal vaccine as a control. In DNA form, the CDR3 reads TGTGCCAGCAGTTTAGGTTCCCACGAGCAGTACTTC. Translated: CASSLGSHEQYF.